Many counts were recorded for the clone carrying this T cell receptor beta chain. Regarding time point: technical triplicate 1. J gave up 1 base and V 3 bases, and 8 bases lay outside the gene matches. From germline, CDR1 is DFQATT and CDR2 SNEGSKA (reference sequence). The CDR3 runs 16 residues. One entry per CDR3 protein, called by TCRdb with MiXCR from the 5' RACE reads. The sample carries 25,000 or so distinct CDR3 sequences, approximately 13% recorded once. The sample is drawn from a study of neurological immune-mediated disorders. This receptor was identified in a female donor with HTLV-1-associated myelopathy (HAM/TSP). The sequenced sample consisted of CD4+ T cells from blood. The chain is built from TRBV20-1 and TRBJ2-2; 7 bases agree with TRBD1. The chain's CDR3 is CSASLTGDLNTGELFF. CDR3 bases: TGCAGTGCTAGCCTTACAGGGGATCTGAACACCGGGGAGCTGTTTTTT.